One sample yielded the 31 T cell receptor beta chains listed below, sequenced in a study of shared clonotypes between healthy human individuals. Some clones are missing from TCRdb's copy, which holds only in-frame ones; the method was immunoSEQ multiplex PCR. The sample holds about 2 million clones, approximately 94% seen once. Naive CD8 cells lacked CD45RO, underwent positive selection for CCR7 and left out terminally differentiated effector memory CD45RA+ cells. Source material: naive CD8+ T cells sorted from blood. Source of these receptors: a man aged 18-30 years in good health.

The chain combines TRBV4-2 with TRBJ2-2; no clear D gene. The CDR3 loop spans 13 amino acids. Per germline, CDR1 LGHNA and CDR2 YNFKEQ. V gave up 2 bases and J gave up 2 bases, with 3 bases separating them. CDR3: CASSQTNTGELFF. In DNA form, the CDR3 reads TGTGCCAGCAGCCAAACAAACACCGGGGAGCTGTTTTTT.

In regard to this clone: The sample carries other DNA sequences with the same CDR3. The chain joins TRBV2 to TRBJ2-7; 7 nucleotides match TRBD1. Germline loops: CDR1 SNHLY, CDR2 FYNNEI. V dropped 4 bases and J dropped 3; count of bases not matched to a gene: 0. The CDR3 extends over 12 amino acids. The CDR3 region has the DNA TGTGCCAGCAGTGCAGGGGGCTACGAGCAGTACTTC. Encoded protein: CASSAGGYEQYF.

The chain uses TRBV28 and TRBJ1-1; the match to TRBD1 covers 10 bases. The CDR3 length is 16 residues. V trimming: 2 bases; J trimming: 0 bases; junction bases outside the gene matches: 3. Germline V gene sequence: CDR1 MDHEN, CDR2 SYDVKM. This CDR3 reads CASSLMTGGLNTEAFF. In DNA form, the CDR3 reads TGTGCCAGCAGTTTAATGACAGGGGGCCTGAACACTGAAGCTTTCTTT. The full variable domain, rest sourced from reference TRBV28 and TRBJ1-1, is DVKVTQSSRYLVKRTGEKVFLECVQDMDHENMFWYRQDPGLGLRLIYFSYDVKMKEKGDIPEGYSVSREKKERFSLILESASTNQTSMYLCASSLMTGGLNTEAFFGQGTRLTVV.

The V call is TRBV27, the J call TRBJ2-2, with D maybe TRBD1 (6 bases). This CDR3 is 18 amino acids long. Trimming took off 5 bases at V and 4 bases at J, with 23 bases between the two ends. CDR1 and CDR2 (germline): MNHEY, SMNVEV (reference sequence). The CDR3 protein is CASSQYPPGGLPTGELFF. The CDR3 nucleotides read TGTGCCAGCAGTCAATACCCCCCTGGGGGCCTACCCACCGGGGAGCTGTTTTTT.

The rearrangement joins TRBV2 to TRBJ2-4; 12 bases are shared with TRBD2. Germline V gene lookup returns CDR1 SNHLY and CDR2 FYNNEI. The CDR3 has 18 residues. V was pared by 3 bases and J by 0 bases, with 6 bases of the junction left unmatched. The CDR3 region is CASSDGTSGPLAKNIQYF. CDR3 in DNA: TGTGCCAGCAGTGACGGGACTAGCGGGCCACTAGCCAAAAACATTCAGTACTTC. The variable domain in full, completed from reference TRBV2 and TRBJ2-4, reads EPEVTQTPSHQVTQMGQEVILRCVPISNHLYFYWYRQILGQKVEFLVSFYNNEISEKSEIFDDQFSVERPDGSNFTLKIRSTKLEDSAMYFCASSDGTSGPLAKNIQYFGAGTRLSVL.

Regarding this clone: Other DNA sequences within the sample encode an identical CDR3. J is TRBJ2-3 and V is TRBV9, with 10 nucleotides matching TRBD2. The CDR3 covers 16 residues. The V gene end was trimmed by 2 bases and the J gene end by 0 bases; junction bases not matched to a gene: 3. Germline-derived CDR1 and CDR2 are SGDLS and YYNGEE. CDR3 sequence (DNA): TGTGCCAGCAGCGTTAGCGGGGGGACTAGCACAGATACGCAGTATTTT. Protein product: CASSVSGGTSTDTQYF.

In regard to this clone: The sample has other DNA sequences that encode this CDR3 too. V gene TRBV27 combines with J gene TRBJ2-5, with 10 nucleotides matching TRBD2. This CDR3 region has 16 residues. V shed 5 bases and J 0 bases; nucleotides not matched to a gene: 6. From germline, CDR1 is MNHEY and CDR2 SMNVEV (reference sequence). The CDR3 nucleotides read TGTGCCAGCAGTCCTAGCGGGGGAGAGTACCAAGAGACCCAGTACTTC. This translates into CASSPSGGEYQETQYF.

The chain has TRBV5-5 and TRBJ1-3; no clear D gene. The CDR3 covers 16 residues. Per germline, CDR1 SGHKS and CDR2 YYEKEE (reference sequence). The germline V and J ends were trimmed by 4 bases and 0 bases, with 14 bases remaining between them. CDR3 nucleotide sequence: TGTGCCAGCAGCCCGTACCAAACTAGCTCTGGAAACACCATATATTTT. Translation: CASSPYQTSSGNTIYF.

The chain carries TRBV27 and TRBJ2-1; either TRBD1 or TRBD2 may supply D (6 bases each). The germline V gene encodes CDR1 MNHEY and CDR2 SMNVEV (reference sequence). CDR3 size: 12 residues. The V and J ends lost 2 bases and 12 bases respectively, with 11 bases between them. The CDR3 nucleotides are TGTGCCAGCAGTTTACTGGAGGGGGTGCAGTTCTTC. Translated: CASSLLEGVQFF.

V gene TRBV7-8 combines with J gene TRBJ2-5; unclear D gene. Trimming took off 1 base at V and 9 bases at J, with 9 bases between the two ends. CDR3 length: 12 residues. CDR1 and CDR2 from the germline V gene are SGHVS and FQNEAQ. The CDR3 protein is CASSLGGEAQYF. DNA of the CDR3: TGTGCCAGCAGCTTAGGGGGTGAAGCCCAGTACTTC.

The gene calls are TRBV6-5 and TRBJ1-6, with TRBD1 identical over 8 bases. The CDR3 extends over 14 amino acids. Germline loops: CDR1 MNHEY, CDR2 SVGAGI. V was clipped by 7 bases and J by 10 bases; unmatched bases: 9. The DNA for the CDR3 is TGTGCCAGCAAAGTCCAGGGGGCGGACTCACCCCTCCACTTT. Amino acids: CASKVQGADSPLHF.

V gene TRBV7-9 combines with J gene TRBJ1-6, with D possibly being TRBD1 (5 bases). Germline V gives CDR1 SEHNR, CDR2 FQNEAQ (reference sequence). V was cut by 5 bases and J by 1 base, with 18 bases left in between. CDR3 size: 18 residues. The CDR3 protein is CASSLGQGGESYNSPLHF. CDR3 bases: TGTGCCAGCAGCCTAGGCCAGGGCGGAGAATCCTATAATTCACCCCTCCACTTT. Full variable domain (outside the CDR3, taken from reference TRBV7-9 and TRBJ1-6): DTGVSQNPRHKITKRGQNVTFRCDPISEHNRLYWYRQTLGQGPEFLTYFQNEAQLEKSRLLSDRFSAERPKGSFSTLEIQRTEQGDSAMYLCASSLGQGGESYNSPLHFGNGTRLTVT.

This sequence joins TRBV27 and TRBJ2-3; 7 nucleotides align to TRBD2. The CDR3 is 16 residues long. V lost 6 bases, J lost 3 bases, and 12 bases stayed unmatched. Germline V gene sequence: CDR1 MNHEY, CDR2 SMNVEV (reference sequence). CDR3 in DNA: TGTGCCAGCAGCACTGAACTAGCGTACTCTACAGATACGCAGTATTTT. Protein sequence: CASSTELAYSTDTQYF.

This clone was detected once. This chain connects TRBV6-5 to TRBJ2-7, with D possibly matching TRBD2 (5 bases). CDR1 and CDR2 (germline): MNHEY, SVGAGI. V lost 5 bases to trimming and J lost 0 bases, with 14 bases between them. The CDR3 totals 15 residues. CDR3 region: CASSLDFFNSYEQYF. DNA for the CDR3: TGTGCCAGCAGTCTGGACTTTTTTAACTCCTACGAGCAGTACTTC.

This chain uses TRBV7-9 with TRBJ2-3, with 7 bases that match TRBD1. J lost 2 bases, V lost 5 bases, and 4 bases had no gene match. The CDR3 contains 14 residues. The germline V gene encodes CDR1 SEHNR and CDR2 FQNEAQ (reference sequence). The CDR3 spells CASSPTGATDTQYF. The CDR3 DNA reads TGTGCCAGCAGCCCAACAGGGGCCACAGATACGCAGTATTTT. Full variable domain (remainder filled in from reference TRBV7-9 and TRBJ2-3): DTGVSQNPRHKITKRGQNVTFRCDPISEHNRLYWYRQTLGQGPEFLTYFQNEAQLEKSRLLSDRFSAERPKGSFSTLEIQRTEQGDSAMYLCASSPTGATDTQYFGPGTRLTVL.

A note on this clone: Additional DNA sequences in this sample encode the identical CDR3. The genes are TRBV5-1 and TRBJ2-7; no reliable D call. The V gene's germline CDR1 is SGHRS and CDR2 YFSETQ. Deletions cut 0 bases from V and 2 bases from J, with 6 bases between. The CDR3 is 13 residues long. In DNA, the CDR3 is TGCGCCAGCAGCTTGGTAGACACCTACGAGCAGTACTTC. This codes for CASSLVDTYEQYF.

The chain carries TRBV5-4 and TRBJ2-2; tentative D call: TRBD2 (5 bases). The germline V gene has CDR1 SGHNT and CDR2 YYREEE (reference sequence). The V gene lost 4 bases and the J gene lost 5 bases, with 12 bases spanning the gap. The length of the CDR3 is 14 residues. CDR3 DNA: TGTGCCAGCAGCCCCTGGACGGGAACCGGGGAGCTGTTTTTT. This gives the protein CASSPWTGTGELFF.

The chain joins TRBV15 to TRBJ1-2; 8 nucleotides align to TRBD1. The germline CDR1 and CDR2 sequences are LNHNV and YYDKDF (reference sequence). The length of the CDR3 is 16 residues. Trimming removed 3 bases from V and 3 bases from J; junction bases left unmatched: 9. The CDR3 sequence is CATSSFMDRDYYGYTF. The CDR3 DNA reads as TGTGCCACCAGCAGTTTTATGGACAGGGATTACTATGGCTACACCTTC. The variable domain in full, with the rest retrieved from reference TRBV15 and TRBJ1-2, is DAMVIQNPRYQVTQFGKPVTLSCSQTLNHNVMYWYQQKSSQAPKLLFHYYDKDFNNEADTPDNFQSRRPNTSFCFLDIRSPGLGDTAMYLCATSSFMDRDYYGYTFGSGTRLTVV.

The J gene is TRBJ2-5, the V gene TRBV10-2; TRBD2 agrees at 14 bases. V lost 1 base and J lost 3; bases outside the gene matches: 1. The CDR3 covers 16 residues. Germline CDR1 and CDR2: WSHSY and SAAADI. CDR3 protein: CASSELGLAGEETQYF. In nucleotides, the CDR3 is TGCGCCAGCAGTGAGTTGGGACTAGCGGGGGAAGAGACCCAGTACTTC.

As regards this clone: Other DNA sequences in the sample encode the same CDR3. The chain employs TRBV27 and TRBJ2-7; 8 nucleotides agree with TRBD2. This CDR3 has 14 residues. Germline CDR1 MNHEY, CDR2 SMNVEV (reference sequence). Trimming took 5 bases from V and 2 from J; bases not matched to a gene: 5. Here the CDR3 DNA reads TGTGCCAGCAGTCCCGGGGGGGGACCCTACGAGCAGTACTTC. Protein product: CASSPGGGPYEQYF.

The CDR3 DNA is TGTGCCAGCAGTGAGCTCAGGGGGTTGAGTACTGGGGCCAACGTCCTGACTTTC. It codes for CASSELRGLSTGANVLTF. The chain employs TRBV2 and TRBJ2-6; 7 nucleotides match TRBD1. Losses at the gene ends were 3 bases for V and 2 bases for J; bases not matched to a gene: 10. This CDR3 has 18 residues. Looked up from germline, CDR1 is SNHLY and CDR2 is FYNNEI.

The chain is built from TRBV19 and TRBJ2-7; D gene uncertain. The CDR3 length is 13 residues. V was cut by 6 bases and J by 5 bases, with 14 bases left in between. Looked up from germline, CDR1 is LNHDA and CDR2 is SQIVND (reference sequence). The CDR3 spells CASSPALLHEQYF. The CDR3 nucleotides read TGTGCCAGTAGCCCTGCCCTTCTGCACGAGCAGTACTTC.

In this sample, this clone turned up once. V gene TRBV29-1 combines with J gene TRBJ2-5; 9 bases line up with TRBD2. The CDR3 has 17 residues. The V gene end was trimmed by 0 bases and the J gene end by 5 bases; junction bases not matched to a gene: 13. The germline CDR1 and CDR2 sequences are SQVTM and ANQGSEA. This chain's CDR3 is CSVEDGVAGETLETQYF. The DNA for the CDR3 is TGCAGCGTTGAAGATGGGGTAGCGGGAGAAACCTTGGAGACCCAGTACTTC.

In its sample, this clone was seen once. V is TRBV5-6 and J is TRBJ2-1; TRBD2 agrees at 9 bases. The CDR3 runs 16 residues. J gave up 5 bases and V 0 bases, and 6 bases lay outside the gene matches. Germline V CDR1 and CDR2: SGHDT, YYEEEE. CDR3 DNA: TGTGCCAGCAGCTTGGCCGCTAGCGGGACCCACAATGAGCAGTTCTTC. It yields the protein CASSLAASGTHNEQFF.

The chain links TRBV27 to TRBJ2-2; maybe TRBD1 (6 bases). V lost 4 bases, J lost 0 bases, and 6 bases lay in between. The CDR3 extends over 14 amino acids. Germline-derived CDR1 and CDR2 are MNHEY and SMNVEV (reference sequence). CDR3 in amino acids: CASSWTANTGELFF. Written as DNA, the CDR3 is TGTGCCAGCAGTTGGACAGCGAACACCGGGGAGCTGTTTTTT.

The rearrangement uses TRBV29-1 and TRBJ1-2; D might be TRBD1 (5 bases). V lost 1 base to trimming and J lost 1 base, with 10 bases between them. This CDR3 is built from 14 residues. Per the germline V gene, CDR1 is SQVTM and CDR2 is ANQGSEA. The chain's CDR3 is CSVEVGVNNYGYTF. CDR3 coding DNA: TGCAGCGTTGAAGTAGGGGTAAATAACTATGGCTACACCTTC. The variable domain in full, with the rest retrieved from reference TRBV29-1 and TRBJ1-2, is SAVISQKPSRDICQRGTSLTIQCQVDSQVTMMFWYRQQPGQSLTLIATANQGSEATYESGFVIDKFPISRPNLTFSTLTVSNMSPEDSSIYLCSVEVGVNNYGYTFGSGTRLTVV.

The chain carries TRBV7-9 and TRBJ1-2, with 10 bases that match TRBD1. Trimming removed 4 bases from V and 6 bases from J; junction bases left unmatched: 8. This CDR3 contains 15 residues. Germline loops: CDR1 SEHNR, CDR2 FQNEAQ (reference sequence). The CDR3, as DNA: TGTGCCAGCAGCTCTGGAACAGACAGGGGGCATGGCTACACCTTC. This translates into CASSSGTDRGHGYTF.

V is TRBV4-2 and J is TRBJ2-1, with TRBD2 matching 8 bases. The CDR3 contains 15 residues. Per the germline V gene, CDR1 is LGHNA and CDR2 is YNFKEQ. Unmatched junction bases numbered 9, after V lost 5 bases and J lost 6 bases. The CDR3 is CASSKDGGAGNEQFF. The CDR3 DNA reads TGTGCCAGCAGCAAGGACGGGGGGGCGGGCAATGAGCAGTTCTTC.

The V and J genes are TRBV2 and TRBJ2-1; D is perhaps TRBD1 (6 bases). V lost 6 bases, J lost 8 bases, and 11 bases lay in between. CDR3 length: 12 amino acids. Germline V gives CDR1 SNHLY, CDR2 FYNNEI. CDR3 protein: CASREQGDEQFF. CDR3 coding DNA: TGTGCCAGCAGGGAACAGGGCGATGAGCAGTTCTTC.

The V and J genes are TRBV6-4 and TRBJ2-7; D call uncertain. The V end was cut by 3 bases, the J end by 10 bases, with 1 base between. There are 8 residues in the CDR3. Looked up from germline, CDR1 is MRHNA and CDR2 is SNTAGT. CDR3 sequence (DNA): TGTGCCAGCAGTGAACAGTACTTC. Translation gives CASSEQYF.

As DNA, the CDR3 is TGTGCCAGCACACAGACAGAGGCGTTCCAAGCTAACTATGGCTACACCTTC. Translating it yields CASTQTEAFQANYGYTF. The chain has TRBV7-9 and TRBJ1-2, with a tentative D call TRBD1 (5 bases). Germline lookup yields CDR1 SEHNR and CDR2 FQNEAQ (reference sequence). V was cut by 7 bases and J by 0 bases, with 21 bases left in between. The CDR3 spans 17 residues.